The 13 T cell receptor beta chains reported below all come from one sample, sequenced in a study of shared clonotypes between healthy human individuals. Clones were read by immunoSEQ multiplex PCR, and TCRdb kept only the in-frame ones, dropping some. The repertoire has about 460,000 clones, approximately 80% of them found once; the top ten carry around 12%. The sequencing sample was made of PBMCs. These receptors originate from a woman aged 35 to 49 in good health. Some clones in this sample may be carry-over from other donors' samples.

A few counts support this clone. The chain joins TRBV5-4 to TRBJ2-5; 8 bases align to TRBD2. The germline V gene has CDR1 SGHNT and CDR2 YYREEE (reference sequence). V was pared by 7 bases and J by 6 bases, with 8 bases of the junction left unmatched. This CDR3 is 13 amino acids long. This chain's CDR3 is CASQSGSRKTQYF. Here the CDR3 DNA reads TGTGCCAGCCAGAGCGGGAGTAGGAAGACCCAGTACTTC.

This chain joins TRBV18 and TRBJ2-5, with a tentative D call TRBD2 (6 bases). CDR3 length: 15 amino acids. Germline V lookup: CDR1 KGHSH, CDR2 LQKENI. Between the trimmed V and J ends, which lost 6 bases and 7 bases, there was a span of 21 bases. DNA of the CDR3: TGTGCCAGCTCGCCTTCGCCCGGGAGAGAGGGGACCCAGTACTTC. Amino acid sequence: CASSPSPGREGTQYF.

This chain connects TRBV21-1 to TRBJ2-3; the table's D call, TRBD2, was not checked against the DNA. TRBV21-1 corresponds to a pseudogene. CDR3 length: 16 amino acids. The CDR3 nucleotides are TGTGCCAGCAGTATGCGTATAGCAGTCATGCAAGATACGCAGTATTTT. Its protein is CASSMRIAVMQDTQYF.

In this sample, this clone turned up a few times. CDR3 DNA: TGTGCCAGCAGTTTTAGCAGGGACTCCTACGAGCAGTACTTC. This translates into CASSFSRDSYEQYF. This chain uses TRBV27 with TRBJ2-5; D perhaps matches TRBD1 (5 bases). The last part of the DNA fits TRBJ2-7 better; the J call may be wrong. Looked up from germline, CDR1 is MNHEY and CDR2 is SMNVEV (reference sequence). This CDR3 spans 14 amino acids.

The rearrangement joins TRBV28 to TRBJ2-7; D is possibly TRBD1 (6 bases). The germline V gene encodes CDR1 MDHEN and CDR2 SYDVKM. The CDR3 runs to 13 residues. The V gene lost 10 bases and the J gene lost 1 base, with 14 bases spanning the gap. CDR3 in amino acids: CATSDRISYEQYF. The DNA for the CDR3 is TGTGCCACCTCCGACAGGATATCCTACGAGCAGTACTTC.

This chain connects TRBV27 to TRBJ2-1; tentatively, D is TRBD1 or TRBD2 (5 bases each). CDR1 is MNHEY and CDR2 is SMNVEV in the germline V gene (reference sequence). The V gene lost 7 bases and the J gene lost 6 bases, with 10 bases spanning the gap. The CDR3 spans 12 residues. This CDR3 reads CASKLGANEQFF. CDR3 sequence (DNA): TGTGCCAGCAAACTAGGGGCCAATGAGCAGTTCTTC.

The chain employs TRBV19 and TRBJ2-1; TRBD2 agrees at 8 bases. Germline-derived CDR1 and CDR2 are LNHDA and SQIVND (reference sequence). This CDR3 contains 14 residues. Trimming at V came to 3 bases and at J to 6 bases, leaving 4 bases not matched to a gene. The CDR3: CASSILAGTNEQFF. CDR3 bases: TGTGCCAGTAGTATTCTAGCGGGCACCAATGAGCAGTTCTTC.

The V and J genes are TRBV4-3 and TRBJ2-7, with a weak D call TRBD2 (5 bases). Germline V gives CDR1 LGHNA, CDR2 YSLEER. With 2 bases removed from V and 3 bases from J, the gap between germline ends came to 14 bases. CDR3 length equals 15 residues. The CDR3 here is CASSQHRRVGYEQYF. The CDR3 region has the DNA TGCGCCAGCAGCCAACATCGGCGGGTGGGCTACGAGCAGTACTTC.

The rearrangement uses TRBV7-9 and TRBJ2-2, with a tentative D call TRBD2 (6 bases). The CDR3 contains 14 residues. Per the germline V gene, CDR1 is SEHNR and CDR2 is FQNEAQ (reference sequence). The V and J ends lost 8 bases and 2 bases respectively, with 12 bases between them. CDR3 bases: TGTGCCAGCCGGGGGAATGACAACACCGGGGAGCTGTTTTTT. This gives the protein CASRGNDNTGELFF.

The chain carries TRBV10-3 and TRBJ2-7; D may match TRBD1 or TRBD2 (6 bases each). The CDR3 runs 17 residues. V was cut by 4 bases and J by 5 bases, with 24 bases left in between. The germline CDR1 and CDR2 sequences are ENHRY and SYGVKD. The DNA of the CDR3 is TGTGCCATCAGTGCCAGCCGCCGGACAGTCGGGGGCCACGAGCAGTACTTC. This encodes CAISASRRTVGGHEQYF.

This clone was counted once. V gene TRBV18 combines with J gene TRBJ2-2; D is uncertain. This CDR3 is 15 amino acids long. With 1 base removed from V and 4 bases from J, the gap between germline ends came to 10 bases. CDR1 and CDR2 (germline): KGHSH, LQKENI. The DNA for the CDR3 is TGTGCCAGCTCACCACTGGCCCCGGGCACCGGGGAGCTGTTTTTT. It codes for CASSPLAPGTGELFF.

The CDR3 region has the DNA TGTGCCTGGAGCGCCGGGACAGGGACGGCTAGCGGGAGATACGAGCAGTACTTC. Its protein is CAWSAGTGTASGRYEQYF. The chain combines TRBV30 with TRBJ2-7; D is possibly TRBD2 (10 bases). V was trimmed by 3 bases and J by 4 bases, leaving 28 bases between them. This CDR3 region has 18 residues. Germline-derived CDR1 and CDR2 are GTSNPN and SVGIG (reference sequence).

Comments on this clone: The same CDR3 also results from other DNA sequences found in this sample. The J gene is TRBJ2-7, the V gene TRBV2, with 8 bases matching TRBD1. The germline V gene encodes CDR1 SNHLY and CDR2 FYNNEI. The trim removed 4 bases at V and 4 bases at J, leaving 0 bases unmatched. The CDR3 covers 12 residues. This chain's CDR3 is CASSGTGYEQYF. DNA of the CDR3: TGTGCCAGCAGTGGGACAGGGTACGAGCAGTACTTC.